One and the same sample provided the 9 T cell receptor beta chains below, sequenced in a study of blood T cell repertoires in COVID-19. Method: immunoSEQ multiplex PCR; TCRdb's copy keeps in-frame clones and lacks some. The sample lists more than 95,000 clones; about 80% were seen once. The sequenced sample was peripheral blood. Receptors originate from a woman of 80 years or more with active or convalescent COVID-19.

This clone occurred a few times. The CDR3: CSVVSGSTNTGELFF. The DNA for the CDR3 is TGCAGCGTTGTCTCCGGGAGCACCAACACCGGGGAGCTGTTTTTT. The V gene is TRBV29-1, the J gene TRBJ2-2; tentatively, D is TRBD2 (6 bases). CDR1 is SQVTM and CDR2 is ANQGSEA in the germline V gene. Trimming shortened V by 4 bases and J by 2 bases, and 14 bases separated the two germline ends. The CDR3 is made up of 15 amino acids.

The V gene is TRBV14, the J gene TRBJ1-3; D unresolved. This CDR3 comprises 16 residues. The ends were cut back, 3 bases at V and 3 bases at J, with 15 bases in the middle. Germline CDR1 is SGHDN and CDR2 is FVKESK. DNA of the CDR3: TGTGCCAGCAGCCACGGGTATTGGGGAGGTGGAAACACCATATATTTT. It encodes CASSHGYWGGGNTIYF.

CDR3 in DNA: TGTGCCAGCCTCCAGCGGGGGGTCGGGGATACGCAGTATTTT. The encoded protein is CASLQRGVGDTQYF. This chain uses TRBV7-2 with TRBJ2-3, with 9 bases that match TRBD2. The CDR3 is 14 amino acids. CDR1 and CDR2 from the germline V gene are SGHTA and FQGNSA. V was pared by 8 bases and J by 6 bases, with 9 bases of the junction left unmatched.

The chain couples TRBV28 to TRBJ2-5; TRBD1 agrees at 9 bases. CDR3 length: 16 residues. The V and J ends lost 1 base and 3 bases, in that order; junction bases with no gene match: 6. The germline V gene has CDR1 MDHEN and CDR2 SYDVKM. CDR3 amino acids: CASSLSPGQGKETQYF. For the CDR3, the DNA is TGTGCCAGCAGTTTATCCCCGGGACAGGGAAAAGAGACCCAGTACTTC.

The chain is built from TRBV3-1 (or the pseudogene TRBV3-2) and TRBJ2-5; 7 nucleotides match TRBD1. The V gene's germline CDR1 is LGHDT and CDR2 YNNKEL (reference sequence). There are 13 residues in the CDR3. Unmatched junction bases numbered 2, after V lost 4 bases and J lost 3 bases. CDR3 sequence reads: CASSRTGEETQYF. The CDR3 DNA sequence: TGTGCCAGCAGCCGAACAGGGGAAGAGACCCAGTACTTC.

This chain links TRBV3-1 (or the pseudogene TRBV3-2) with TRBJ1-2, with TRBD1 matching 7 bases. The junction had 9 bases not matched to a gene; V was cut back by 5 bases and J by 0 bases. Germline V gene data show CDR1 as LGHDT and CDR2 as YNNKEL (reference sequence). The CDR3 has 16 residues. The CDR3 loop is CASSSLDRTPNYGYTF. CDR3 DNA: TGTGCCAGCAGCTCCCTGGACAGGACCCCTAACTATGGCTACACCTTC.

The V and J genes are TRBV19 and TRBJ1-5; 11 bases are shared with TRBD1. Germline loops: CDR1 LNHDA, CDR2 SQIVND (reference sequence). J lost 4 bases, V lost 6 bases, and 8 bases had no gene match. There are 16 residues in the CDR3. CDR3 residues: CASRGQGAPRNQPQHF. CDR3 DNA sequence: TGTGCCAGTAGAGGACAGGGGGCCCCCAGGAATCAGCCCCAGCATTTT.

The gene calls are TRBV10-3 and TRBJ2-1; tentative D call: TRBD2 (5 bases). Between the trimmed V and J ends, which lost 5 bases and 7 bases, there was a span of 21 bases. The CDR3 is 16 amino acids. Germline loops: CDR1 ENHRY, CDR2 SYGVKD. The CDR3 sequence: CAISNPHGNVENEQFF. In nucleotides, the CDR3 is TGTGCCATCAGTAACCCACACGGGAACGTAGAAAATGAGCAGTTCTTC.

The rearrangement joins TRBV5-1 to TRBJ1-4, with TRBD1 matching 9 bases. This CDR3 comprises 14 residues. After removal of 5 bases from V and 4 bases from J, the junction contained 3 bases not matched to a gene. Germline V lookup: CDR1 SGHRS, CDR2 YFSETQ. The CDR3 region is CASRSGQGNEKLFF. Written as DNA, the CDR3 is TGCGCCAGCAGGTCGGGACAGGGTAATGAAAAACTGTTTTTT.